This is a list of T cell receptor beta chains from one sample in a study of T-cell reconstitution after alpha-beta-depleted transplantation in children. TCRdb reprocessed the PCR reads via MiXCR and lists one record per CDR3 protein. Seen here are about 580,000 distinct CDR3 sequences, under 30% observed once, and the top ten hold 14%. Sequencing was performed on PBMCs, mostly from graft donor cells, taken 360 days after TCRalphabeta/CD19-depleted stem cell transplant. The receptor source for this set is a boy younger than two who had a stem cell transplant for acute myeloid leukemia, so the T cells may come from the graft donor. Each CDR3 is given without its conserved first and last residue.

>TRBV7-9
ASSPLGEQF
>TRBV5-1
ASSLGGAANTGELF
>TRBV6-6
ASGGGNQPQH
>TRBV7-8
ASSWDREPYNEQF
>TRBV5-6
ASSFRNRVLQETQY
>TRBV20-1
SAPWRGGLQTQY
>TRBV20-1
SATPGAGVQETQY
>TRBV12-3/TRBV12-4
ASSRSSGGGSEQF
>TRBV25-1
PVGATSQETQY
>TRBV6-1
ASRVIRDVHEQY
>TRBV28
ASSPPTGAQETQY
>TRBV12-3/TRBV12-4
ASSLGFVQNTEAF
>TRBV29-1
SVYGTGTPNYGYT
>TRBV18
ASSPRDTDTQY
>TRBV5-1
ASSPELDTEAF
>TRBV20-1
SARPSGHEQF
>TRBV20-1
SARGGSDTQY
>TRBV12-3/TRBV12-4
ASSLWDGAYEQY
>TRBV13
ASSSGSEQF
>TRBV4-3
ASSPFSGDRVGTQY
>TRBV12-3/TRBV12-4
ASSLVAGTYNEQF
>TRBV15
ATSRQGQGASYEQY
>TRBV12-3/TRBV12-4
ASSLTGNGSPLH
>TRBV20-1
SVPRPGVIHVKNIQY
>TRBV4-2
ASSQGRAGGQETQY
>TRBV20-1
SAREDISTNEKLF
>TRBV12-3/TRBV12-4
ASSRSGQFYEQY
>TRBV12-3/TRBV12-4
ASSGGKLAGGRNEQF
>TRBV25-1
ASSEYRGYGYT
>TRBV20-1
SARGFYGYT
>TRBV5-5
ASSYGPGPDIKNQPQH
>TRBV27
ASSATGYNQPQH
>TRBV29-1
SVGRKLVWDEQF
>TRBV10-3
AIGGTGAYT
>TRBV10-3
AISQGAFGSEQF
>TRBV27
ASSPTTGDWAQETQY
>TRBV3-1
ASSQADGRGPVDTQY
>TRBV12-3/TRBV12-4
ASSLFGLGTLSSYEQY
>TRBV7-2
ASRPNRDGLGTQY
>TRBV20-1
SAGNPRDSKETQY